This TCR beta chain is drawn from a study of post-analysis software for immune sequencing data. Overall study: Disease trajectories encompassed relapsing-remitting, secondary progressive and progressive-relapsing multiple sclerosis.

Between the trimmed V and J ends, which lost 5 bases and 4 bases, there was a span of 11 bases. The CDR3 loop spans 13 amino acids. Germline V lookup: CDR1 SGHVS, CDR2 FQNEAQ. About this clonotype itself: Its antigen is not identified.

Points from the study as a whole: Under F measure analysis, samples from one preparation batch co-clustered strongly. Compared against controls, patients with multiple sclerosis displayed significantly lower normalized Chao1 diversity. The five TRBV segments detected at higher frequency in patients than in controls included TRBV5-6, TRBV5-1 and TRBV20-1.

Built from TCR beta cDNA, the libraries had unique molecular identifiers in them. Some 500,000 cDNA molecules were obtained per 1 to 10 million input T cells. In TCRdb, the PCR reads were re-called with MiXCR into one record per CDR3 protein. The data show about 500,000 distinct CDR3 sequences, around 40% seen once. Sequencing was done on a sample of blood. The gene calls are TRBV7-8 and TRBJ1-2, with D hard to call. This receptor was obtained from a girl aged 5 to 17 with multiple sclerosis. The CDR3, as DNA: TGTGCCAGCAGCGCGCGACGGACCTATGGCTACACCTTC. This sequence encodes CASSARRTYGYTF.